This T cell receptor beta chain was found in a study of T cell repertoires in ileal Crohn's disease. The repertoire was sequenced with immunoSEQ multiplex PCR; TCRdb's copy has only in-frame clones and lacks some. Of about 12,000 clones in the sample, just over 75% were seen once. Patients were adults with ileal or ileocolonic Crohn's disease needing resection. Whole-study results and caveats: Compared with CD4 T cells, sorted CD8 cells carried more expanded clones. Endoscopic recurrence occurred in every patient whose clonality exceeded 26.8%.

For this clone: Its antigen is unknown.

The sequence was obtained from an adult with Crohn's disease. Source material: ileal tissue.

CDR3 amino acids: CASSSDGNYGYTF. The CDR3, as DNA: TGTGCCAGCAGTAGCGACGGCAACTATGGCTACACCTTC. This rearrangement joins TRBV6-1 to TRBJ1-2, with D unresolved. Trimming cost V 5 bases and J 2 bases, with 9 bases left between them. Germline lookup yields CDR1 MNHNS and CDR2 SASEGT. The CDR3 totals 13 residues.